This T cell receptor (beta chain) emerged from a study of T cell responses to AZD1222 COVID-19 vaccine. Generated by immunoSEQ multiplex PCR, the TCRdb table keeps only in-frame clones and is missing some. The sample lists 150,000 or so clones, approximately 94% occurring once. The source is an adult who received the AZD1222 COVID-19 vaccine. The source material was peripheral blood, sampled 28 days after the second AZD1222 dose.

The CDR3 reads CASSQWGFETQYF. CDR3 coding DNA: TGTGCCAGCAGCCAATGGGGGTTTGAGACCCAGTACTTC. The chain carries TRBV3-1 (or the pseudogene TRBV3-2) and TRBJ2-5, with D tentatively TRBD1 or TRBD2 (5 bases each). The CDR3 runs 13 residues. The germline V and J ends were trimmed by 2 bases and 5 bases, with 9 bases remaining between them. The V gene's germline CDR1 is LGHDT and CDR2 YNNKEL (reference sequence).